The 29 T cell receptor beta chains below come from one sample, sequenced in a study of beta chain features in type 1 diabetes. The whole isolated RNA underwent reverse transcription, so sequencing captured expressed TCRB transcripts. Sequencing used immunoSEQ multiplex PCR; TCRdb keeps in-frame clones, though not all of them. The sample shows roughly 170,000 clones, less than 15% of them seen only once. The material sequenced was central memory CD4+ T cells from blood. The receptor source for this set is a woman younger than 30 in good health.

This clone was picked up a small number of times. This chain uses TRBV29-1 with TRBJ2-1, with 7 positions matching TRBD1. This CDR3 has 10 amino acids. CDR1 and CDR2 from the germline V gene are SQVTM and ANQGSEA. V was clipped by 7 bases and J by 10 bases; unmatched bases: 4. This CDR3 is CSGETGEQFF. The CDR3 DNA reads TGCAGCGGGGAGACAGGGGAGCAGTTCTTC.

This sequence joins TRBV28 and TRBJ2-3; 7 bases agree with TRBD2. Germline CDR1 reads MDHEN; CDR2 reads SYDVKM. This CDR3 region has 16 residues. The V gene end was trimmed by 8 bases and the J gene end by 0 bases; junction bases not matched to a gene: 11. The CDR3 DNA is TGTGCCAGCCTGAAAGCCCTAGCGGTGAGCACAGATACGCAGTATTTT. Its translation is CASLKALAVSTDTQYF. Variable domain in full (rest from reference TRBV28 and TRBJ2-3): DVKVTQSSRYLVKRTGEKVFLECVQDMDHENMFWYRQDPGLGLRLIYFSYDVKMKEKGDIPEGYSVSREKKERFSLILESASTNQTSMYLCASLKALAVSTDTQYFGPGTRLTVL.

The rearrangement links TRBV28 to TRBJ1-2, with D hard to call. Germline V gives CDR1 MDHEN, CDR2 SYDVKM. CDR3 length equals 15 residues. V was trimmed by 2 bases and J by 2 bases, leaving 12 bases between them. This chain's CDR3 is CASSLGFWENYGYTF. The CDR3 DNA sequence: TGTGCCAGCAGTTTAGGGTTTTGGGAGAACTATGGCTACACCTTC.

The J gene is TRBJ2-5, the V gene TRBV30; 8 bases fit TRBD1. Germline CDR1 GTSNPN, CDR2 SVGIG (reference sequence). The CDR3 has 15 amino acids. V dropped 2 bases and J dropped 2; count of bases not matched to a gene: 7. The CDR3 DNA reads as TGTGCCTGGAGTTCCGGACAGGGCCGGCAAGAGACCCAGTACTTC. It yields the protein CAWSSGQGRQETQYF.

This clone was observed many times. V usage is TRBV28 and J usage is TRBJ1-1, with 10 positions matching TRBD1. Germline V CDR1 and CDR2: MDHEN, SYDVKM. The V gene end was trimmed by 4 bases and the J gene end by 10 bases; junction bases not matched to a gene: 9. CDR3 length equals 14 residues. The CDR3 DNA is TGTGCCAGCAGTTCCGGACAGGGGGATAGAGTAGCTTTCTTT. Its protein is CASSSGQGDRVAFF.

The table lists this clone with a few counts. This chain links TRBV7-3 with TRBJ1-2; 8 bases map to TRBD1. The V and J ends lost 5 bases and 7 bases, in that order; junction bases with no gene match: 12. CDR1 SGHTA and CDR2 FQGTGA come from the germline V gene. The CDR3 sequence is 15 residues long. CDR3 nucleotides: TGTGCCAGCAGCCCCGGACAGGGAATGGGGTTTGGCTACACCTTC. It specifies CASSPGQGMGFGYTF. Full variable domain (remainder filled in from reference TRBV7-3 and TRBJ1-2): GAGVSQTPSNKVTEKGKYVELRCDPISGHTALYWYRQSLGQGPEFLIYFQGTGAADDSGLPNDRFFAVRPEGSVSTLKIQRTERGDSAVYLCASSPGQGMGFGYTFGSGTRLTVV.

This clone appeared a few times. The chain joins TRBV10-3 to TRBJ2-1; 9 nucleotides match TRBD1. The germline V gene has CDR1 ENHRY and CDR2 SYGVKD. This CDR3 has 12 residues. The junction had 4 bases not matched to a gene; V was cut back by 8 bases and J by 8 bases. The CDR3 spells CAIGTGRYEQFF. The CDR3 DNA sequence: TGTGCCATCGGGACAGGGCGGTATGAGCAGTTCTTC.

The rearrangement links TRBV4-2 to TRBJ1-2, with a weak D call TRBD1 (5 bases). CDR1 is LGHNA and CDR2 is YNFKEQ in the germline V gene. V was shortened by 3 bases and J by 7 bases, with 18 bases between the two germline ends. The CDR3 covers 15 residues. CDR3 DNA sequence: TGTGCCAGCAGCCAGTTCAACCCCGGGGACTTTGGCTACACCTTC. Residues: CASSQFNPGDFGYTF.

The chain has TRBV9 and TRBJ1-1, with a possible D match to TRBD1 (5 bases). Germline V gives CDR1 SGDLS, CDR2 YYNGEE. CDR3 length equals 15 residues. Deletions cut 5 bases from V and 5 bases from J, with 19 bases between. The DNA for the CDR3 is TGTGCCAGCAGTCCCGGAGGGACGGTGGGGACTGAAGCTTTCTTT. Amino acid sequence: CASSPGGTVGTEAFF.

This clone was counted only a few times. The chain couples TRBV12-5 to TRBJ1-2; D is uncertain. The CDR3 is made up of 12 amino acids. Germline V gives CDR1 LGHNT, CDR2 FRNRAP. V lost 4 bases and J lost 8, with 11 bases in between. The CDR3 sequence: CASGSGVGGYTF. CDR3 coding DNA: TGTGCTAGTGGTTCGGGAGTGGGGGGCTACACCTTC.

This chain joins TRBV18 and TRBJ2-1; 9 positions match TRBD2. Germline values: CDR1 KGHSH, CDR2 LQKENI. V gave up 0 bases and J gave up 5 bases; unmatched junction bases: 5. This CDR3 has 16 residues. The CDR3 DNA sequence: TGTGCCAGCTCACCACCGAGTAGCGGGAGAAACAATGAGCAGTTCTTC. It translates to CASSPPSSGRNNEQFF. Together with reference TRBV18 and TRBJ2-1, the CDR3 gives the full variable domain: NAGVMQNPRHLVRRRGQEARLRCSPMKGHSHVYWYRQLPEEGLKFMVYLQKENIIDESGMPKERFSAEFPKEGPSILRIQQVVRGDSAAYFCASSPPSSGRNNEQFFGPGTRLTVL.

This clone was observed a handful of times. The rearrangement links TRBV7-7 to TRBJ2-5; the match to TRBD2 covers 11 bases. CDR1 and CDR2 (germline): SSHAT, FNYEAQ (reference sequence). V was pared by 1 base and J by 5 bases, with 3 bases of the junction left unmatched. The CDR3 totals 15 residues. CDR3 region: CASSLVPSGGETQYF. The CDR3 coding sequence is TGTGCCAGCAGCTTAGTGCCTAGCGGGGGGGAGACCCAGTACTTC. The full variable domain, in which reference TRBV7-7 and TRBJ2-5 provide the parts outside the CDR3, is GAGVSQSPRYKVTKRGQDVTLRCDPISSHATLYWYQQALGQGPEFLTYFNYEAQPDKSGLPSDRFSAERPEGSISTLTIQRTEQRDSAMYRCASSLVPSGGETQYFGPGTRLLVL.

This clone was seen more than once but under ten times. The chain links TRBV30 to TRBJ1-1, with D perhaps matching TRBD1 (5 bases). Germline V gene data show CDR1 as GTSNPN and CDR2 as SVGIG (reference sequence). This CDR3 is built from 15 residues. With 2 bases removed from V and 0 bases from J, the gap between germline ends came to 13 bases. The CDR3 loop is CAWSPGGTMNTEAFF. CDR3 sequence (DNA): TGTGCCTGGAGTCCCGGGGGGACGATGAACACTGAAGCTTTCTTT. The full variable domain, in which reference TRBV30 and TRBJ1-1 provide the parts outside the CDR3, is SQTIHQWPATLVQPVGSPLSLECTVEGTSNPNLYWYRQAAGRGLQLLFYSVGIGQISSEVPQNLSASRPQDRQFILSSKKLLLSDSGFYLCAWSPGGTMNTEAFFGQGTRLTVV.

The chain carries TRBV7-2 and TRBJ2-6, with 7 bases fitting TRBD2. V was clipped by 5 bases and J by 3 bases; unmatched bases: 1. This CDR3 spans 14 amino acids. Germline V gene sequence: CDR1 SGHTA, CDR2 FQGNSA. The CDR3 DNA is TGTGCCAGCAGCGGCGGGGGTGGGGCCAACGTCCTGACTTTC. Encoded protein: CASSGGGGANVLTF.

The chain couples TRBV7-2 to TRBJ2-7, with TRBD1 as a possible D gene (6 bases). The CDR3 has 15 amino acids. Germline values: CDR1 SGHTA, CDR2 FQGNSA. V was pared by 4 bases and J by 2 bases, with 15 bases between. The CDR3 protein is CASSSLDRLAYEQYF. Here the CDR3 DNA reads TGTGCCAGCAGCTCTTTAGACAGGCTCGCCTACGAGCAGTACTTC.

This sequence joins TRBV30 and TRBJ1-2; D is undetermined. The CDR3 totals 14 residues. The V gene lost 2 bases and the J gene lost 3 bases, with 13 bases spanning the gap. Per germline, CDR1 GTSNPN and CDR2 SVGIG (reference sequence). CDR3 in amino acids: CAWSPPGRYYGYTF. CDR3 coding DNA: TGTGCCTGGAGTCCCCCAGGCCGGTACTATGGCTACACCTTC.

The chain uses TRBV5-1 and TRBJ2-7; D might be TRBD2 (5 bases). The CDR3 covers 13 residues. Germline V lookup: CDR1 SGHRS, CDR2 YFSETQ. Trimming cost V 1 base and J 5 bases, with 10 bases left between them. CDR3 sequence (DNA): TGCGCCAGCAGCTTGTGGACTGAGGACGAGCAGTACTTC. Protein: CASSLWTEDEQYF.

This clone was counted only a few times. This chain links TRBV18 with TRBJ1-1; tentative D call: TRBD1 (5 bases). In germline, CDR1 is KGHSH, CDR2 LQKENI. Trimming took off 3 bases at V and 2 bases at J, with 13 bases between the two ends. There are 15 residues in the CDR3. The CDR3 is CASSPWARENTEAFF. The CDR3 DNA sequence: TGTGCCAGCTCACCCTGGGCCAGGGAAAACACTGAAGCTTTCTTT.

The rearrangement links TRBV9 to TRBJ1-1; D is unclear. Deletions cut 1 base from V and 0 bases from J, with 4 bases between. This CDR3 is built from 13 residues. CDR1 and CDR2 from the germline V gene are SGDLS and YYNGEE. The chain's CDR3 is CASSVSVNTEAFF. For the CDR3, the DNA is TGTGCCAGCAGCGTATCGGTGAACACTGAAGCTTTCTTT.

V is TRBV18 and J is TRBJ2-1, with 7 bases identical to TRBD1. V shed 0 bases and J 8 bases; nucleotides not matched to a gene: 7. The CDR3 is made up of 15 amino acids. Germline V CDR1 and CDR2: KGHSH, LQKENI. The CDR3 loop is CASSPPSARGHEQFF. CDR3 DNA: TGTGCCAGCTCACCACCGTCGGCAAGGGGGCATGAGCAGTTCTTC.

The chain carries TRBV4-2 and TRBJ2-6, with D possibly being TRBD1 (6 bases). The CDR3 is made up of 17 amino acids. Germline V CDR1 and CDR2: LGHNA, YNFKEQ. V lost 5 bases and J lost 1, with 15 bases in between. CDR3 coding DNA: TGTGCCAGCAGCTTGGAAGGGGGAAGTTCTGGGGCCAACGTCCTGACTTTC. The encoded protein is CASSLEGGSSGANVLTF.

This clone was detected only a few times. V usage is TRBV30 and J usage is TRBJ1-3; TRBD1 might be the D (5 bases). CDR3 size: 13 residues. Trimming removed 4 bases at V and 5 bases at J, with 12 bases between. Germline V lookup: CDR1 GTSNPN, CDR2 SVGIG (reference sequence). The chain's CDR3 is CAWTRERRNTIYF. Written as DNA, the CDR3 is TGTGCCTGGACCAGGGAAAGAAGAAACACCATATATTTT.

This chain joins TRBV2 and TRBJ1-3, with TRBD1 matching 7 bases. This CDR3 comprises 14 residues. J was trimmed by 2 bases and V by 5 bases; bases with no gene match: 3. Germline CDR1 is SNHLY and CDR2 is FYNNEI. The CDR3 loop reads CASSRQGAGNTIYF. CDR3 DNA sequence: TGTGCCAGCAGTCGACAGGGCGCTGGAAACACCATATATTTT.

This clone came up a few times. The rearrangement uses TRBV7-3 and TRBJ1-2; no clear D gene. The germline gives CDR1 SGHTA, CDR2 FQGTGA. V shed 5 bases and J shed 7 bases, with 14 bases lying between them. CDR3 length: 13 residues. The chain's CDR3 is CASSQTREGGYTF. The CDR3 coding sequence is TGTGCCAGCAGCCAAACCCGCGAGGGTGGCTACACCTTC.

The table lists this clone with a few counts. The chain joins TRBV11-2 to TRBJ1-1; possibly TRBD1 for D (6 bases). Trimming removed 1 base at V and 3 bases at J, with 15 bases between. The CDR3 is 16 residues long. Germline V lookup: CDR1 SGHAT, CDR2 FQNNGV. In nucleotides, the CDR3 is TGTGCCAGCAGCTTAGTGCGGGGGCGCGGGGACACTGAAGCTTTCTTT. The encoded protein is CASSLVRGRGDTEAFF.

With respect to this clone: Since a much larger clone is just one base distant, this may be a read error. The rearrangement joins TRBV5-5 to TRBJ1-5, with D tentatively TRBD1 (5 bases). Trimming took off 0 bases at V and 4 bases at J, with 5 bases between the two ends. Germline V CDR1 and CDR2: SGHKS, YYEKEE (reference sequence). This CDR3 has 13 amino acids. The CDR3 protein is CASSLDRNQPQHF. The CDR3 bases are TGTGCCAGCAGCTTGGACAGGAATCAGCCCCAGCATTTT.

The J gene is TRBJ2-3, the V gene TRBV29-1, with TRBD2 matching 7 bases. The germline gives CDR1 SQVTM, CDR2 ANQGSEA. The V segment lost 8 bases and the J segment 0 bases; nucleotides outside the gene matches: 11. CDR3 size: 15 residues. CDR3 nucleotide sequence: TGCAGCACTGGGGGGGAGGCGGGGAGCACAGATACGCAGTATTTT. Its protein is CSTGGEAGSTDTQYF.

The CDR3 DNA follows: TGTGCCAGCAGCTTGCAGGGTGGCAATCAGCCCCAGCATTTT. It specifies CASSLQGGNQPQHF. The chain joins TRBV7-2 to TRBJ1-5, with D possibly TRBD1 on 5 matching bases. Germline lookup yields CDR1 SGHTA and CDR2 FQGNSA. CDR3 length: 14 amino acids. Between the trimmed V and J ends, which lost 3 bases and 2 bases, there was a span of 8 bases.

This clone was observed a handful of times. V usage is TRBV7-3 and J usage is TRBJ2-1, with 7 bases identical to TRBD2. Germline values: CDR1 SGHTA, CDR2 FQGTGA. CDR3 size: 14 residues. Trimming removed 5 bases from V and 2 bases from J; junction bases left unmatched: 3. As DNA, the CDR3 is TGTGCCAGCAGCAAAGGGACTACCTACAATGAGCAGTTCTTC. It encodes CASSKGTTYNEQFF.